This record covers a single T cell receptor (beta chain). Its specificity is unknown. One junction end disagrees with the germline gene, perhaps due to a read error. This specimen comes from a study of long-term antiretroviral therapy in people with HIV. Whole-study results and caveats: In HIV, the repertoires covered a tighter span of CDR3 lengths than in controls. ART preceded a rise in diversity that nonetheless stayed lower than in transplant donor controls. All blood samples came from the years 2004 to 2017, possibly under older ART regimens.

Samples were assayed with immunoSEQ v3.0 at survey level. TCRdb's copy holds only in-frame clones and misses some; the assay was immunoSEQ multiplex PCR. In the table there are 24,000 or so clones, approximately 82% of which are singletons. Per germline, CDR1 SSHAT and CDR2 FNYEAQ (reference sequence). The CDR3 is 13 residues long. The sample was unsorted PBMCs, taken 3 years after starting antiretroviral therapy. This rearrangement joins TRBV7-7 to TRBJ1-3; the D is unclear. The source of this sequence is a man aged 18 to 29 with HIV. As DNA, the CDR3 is TGTGCTAGCAGCTTATCTTCCGGAAACACCATATATTTT. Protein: CASSLSSGNTIYF.